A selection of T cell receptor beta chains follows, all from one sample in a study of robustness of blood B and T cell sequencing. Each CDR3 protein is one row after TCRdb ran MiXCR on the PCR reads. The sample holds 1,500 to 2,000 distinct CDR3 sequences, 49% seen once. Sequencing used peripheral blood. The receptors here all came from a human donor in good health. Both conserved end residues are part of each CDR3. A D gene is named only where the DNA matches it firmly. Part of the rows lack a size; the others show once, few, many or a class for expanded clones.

CDR3 DNA: TGCGCCAGCAGCCCTGGGACAGGGCGACCCCTCTGGGGCTACACCTTC; CDR3 protein: CASSPGTGRPLWGYTF; D gene: TRBD1; J gene: TRBJ1-2; V gene: TRBV5-1; clone size: few
CDR3 DNA: TGTGCCAGCAGTGTAGGGAACTACAATGAGCAGTTCTTC; CDR3 protein: CASSVGNYNEQFF; D gene: -; J gene: TRBJ2-1; V gene: TRBV2; clone size: -
CDR3 DNA: TGTGCCACCAGTGACACAGGGCGCGGCTACACCTTC; CDR3 protein: CATSDTGRGYTF; D gene: -; J gene: TRBJ1-2; V gene: TRBV24-1; clone size: once
CDR3 DNA: TGTGCCAGCAGTTACGGAAACCCTGGCTCCTACGAGCAGTACTTC; CDR3 protein: CASSYGNPGSYEQYF; D gene: -; J gene: TRBJ2-7; V gene: TRBV6-5; clone size: -
CDR3 DNA: TGTGCCAGCAGCTTGGTGGGGGGGCCCGGCAATCAGCCCCAGCATTTT; CDR3 protein: CASSLVGGPGNQPQHF; D gene: -; J gene: TRBJ1-5; V gene: TRBV5-5; clone size: few
CDR3 DNA: TGTGCCAGCCGCGGGACAGGGATAGCAGATACGCAGTATTTT; CDR3 protein: CASRGTGIADTQYF; D gene: TRBD1; J gene: TRBJ2-3; V gene: TRBV12-3/TRBV12-4; clone size: few
CDR3 DNA: TGTGCCAGCAGCTCAAGATGGCAACAGGGAGCTGGGGCCAACGTCCTGACTTTC; CDR3 protein: CASSSRWQQGAGANVLTF; D gene: -; J gene: TRBJ2-6; V gene: TRBV11-2; clone size: -
CDR3 DNA: TGTGCCATCAGCCAGACAGGGAATGAGCAGTTCTTC; CDR3 protein: CAISQTGNEQFF; D gene: TRBD1; J gene: TRBJ2-1; V gene: TRBV10-3; clone size: -
CDR3 DNA: TGTGCCAGCAGCTTAGCGGAGTCCTTTTCTGAAAAACTGTTTTTT; CDR3 protein: CASSLAESFSEKLFF; D gene: -; J gene: TRBJ1-4; V gene: TRBV7-6; clone size: -
CDR3 DNA: TGTGCCAGTAGTATCGTGACAGACTATGGCTACACCTTC; CDR3 protein: CASSIVTDYGYTF; D gene: -; J gene: TRBJ1-2; V gene: TRBV19; clone size: large
CDR3 DNA: TGCGCCAGCAGCTTGGTGACAGGGACCGAGCAGTACTTC; CDR3 protein: CASSLVTGTEQYF; D gene: TRBD1; J gene: TRBJ2-7; V gene: TRBV5-1; clone size: once
CDR3 DNA: TGTGCCAGCAGCGAGGACAGGGGATGGAACAATGAGCAGTTCTTC; CDR3 protein: CASSEDRGWNNEQFF; D gene: TRBD1; J gene: TRBJ2-1; V gene: TRBV2; clone size: -
CDR3 DNA: TGTGCCACCAGTGACCCCGGGACAGGAGCCACCGGGGAGCTGTTTTTT; CDR3 protein: CATSDPGTGATGELFF; D gene: TRBD1; J gene: TRBJ2-2; V gene: TRBV24-1; clone size: -
CDR3 DNA: TGCGCCAGCAGCCAACGCGGGACGGCCTACGAGCAGTACTTC; CDR3 protein: CASSQRGTAYEQYF; D gene: -; J gene: TRBJ2-7; V gene: TRBV4-1; clone size: -
CDR3 DNA: TGTGCCAGCAGATTAAGTGGCCCGAGGAACACTGAAGCTTTCTTT; CDR3 protein: CASRLSGPRNTEAFF; D gene: -; J gene: TRBJ1-1; V gene: TRBV5-4; clone size: large
CDR3 DNA: TGCAGTGCTTGTGAGGAGTACGAGCAGTACTTC; CDR3 protein: CSACEEYEQYF; D gene: -; J gene: TRBJ2-7; V gene: TRBV20-1; clone size: -
CDR3 DNA: TGCAGTTACTACCGCAATGAGCAGTTCTTC; CDR3 protein: CSYYRNEQFF; D gene: -; J gene: TRBJ2-1; V gene: TRBV20-1; clone size: -
CDR3 DNA: TGTGCCACCAGCAGAGAGCCCAGCGTGAACACTGAAGCTTTCTTT; CDR3 protein: CATSREPSVNTEAFF; D gene: -; J gene: TRBJ1-1; V gene: TRBV15; clone size: few
CDR3 DNA: TGTGCTAGTGGTTTTGACAGGGGGCTCTATGGCTACACCTTC; CDR3 protein: CASGFDRGLYGYTF; D gene: TRBD1; J gene: TRBJ1-2; V gene: TRBV12-5; clone size: -
CDR3 DNA: TGTGCCACCAGTGATTTCGCCAGAACGAACACCGGGGAGCTGTTTTTT; CDR3 protein: CATSDFARTNTGELFF; D gene: -; J gene: TRBJ2-2; V gene: TRBV24-1; clone size: -
CDR3 DNA: TGTGCCATCAGTACACACAGGGGGGGCACTAACACTGAAGCTTTCTTT; CDR3 protein: CAISTHRGGTNTEAFF; D gene: TRBD1; J gene: TRBJ1-1; V gene: TRBV10-3; clone size: large
CDR3 DNA: TGTGCCAGCAGTGTTATGGGCCAGAACACTGAAGCTTTCTTT; CDR3 protein: CASSVMGQNTEAFF; D gene: -; J gene: TRBJ1-1; V gene: TRBV2; clone size: -
CDR3 DNA: TGCAGCGTTGCGGGGGAGACCCAGTACTTC; CDR3 protein: CSVAGETQYF; D gene: -; J gene: TRBJ2-5; V gene: TRBV29-1; clone size: -
CDR3 DNA: TGTGCCAGCAGTTACCGTGGACAGGGGAACTATGGCTACACCTTC; CDR3 protein: CASSYRGQGNYGYTF; D gene: TRBD1; J gene: TRBJ1-2; V gene: TRBV6-5; clone size: -
CDR3 DNA: TGTGCCAGCAGTGAACAGGTCAATGAAAAACTGTTTTTT; CDR3 protein: CASSEQVNEKLFF; D gene: -; J gene: TRBJ1-4; V gene: TRBV2; clone size: -
CDR3 DNA: TGCGCCAGCAGCACGAAGGTGGGGGAAAAACTGTTTTTT; CDR3 protein: CASSTKVGEKLFF; D gene: -; J gene: TRBJ1-4; V gene: TRBV5-1; clone size: -
CDR3 DNA: TGTGCCTGGAGTGTACGGGACAGTGCCTTCTATGGCTACACCTTC; CDR3 protein: CAWSVRDSAFYGYTF; D gene: TRBD1; J gene: TRBJ1-2; V gene: TRBV30; clone size: -
CDR3 DNA: TGTGCCAGCATCCCCTCGGACAGGGGAGGGCAGCCCCAGCATTTT; CDR3 protein: CASIPSDRGGQPQHF; D gene: TRBD1; J gene: TRBJ1-5; V gene: TRBV12-3/TRBV12-4; clone size: hyperexpanded
CDR3 DNA: TGTGCCAGCAGCTTATCTTTGCCCCAAGAGACCCAGTACTTC; CDR3 protein: CASSLSLPQETQYF; D gene: -; J gene: TRBJ2-5; V gene: TRBV7-9; clone size: -
CDR3 DNA: TGCGCCAGCAGCTCACAGGGTTGGCACGAGCAGTACTTC; CDR3 protein: CASSSQGWHEQYF; D gene: -; J gene: TRBJ2-7; V gene: TRBV5-1; clone size: few
CDR3 DNA: TGTGCCCCCAGCAGGGGTCTTGGGGCTAGCACAGATACGCAGTATTTT; CDR3 protein: CAPSRGLGASTDTQYF; D gene: -; J gene: TRBJ2-3; V gene: TRBV15; clone size: -
CDR3 DNA: TGCAGCGTTGCAGGGGACGACAGGGGCTCTGGAAACACCATATATTTT; CDR3 protein: CSVAGDDRGSGNTIYF; D gene: TRBD1; J gene: TRBJ1-3; V gene: TRBV29-1; clone size: few
CDR3 DNA: TGTGCCAGCAGCTTAAGTCGGGCGAGCTCCTACGAGCAGTACTTC; CDR3 protein: CASSLSRASSYEQYF; D gene: -; J gene: TRBJ2-7; V gene: TRBV7-3; clone size: -
CDR3 DNA: TGCAGTGCTAGAGATCCGGCTAGCGGGAGACTCTACAATGAGCAGTTCTTC; CDR3 protein: CSARDPASGRLYNEQFF; D gene: TRBD2; J gene: TRBJ2-1; V gene: TRBV20-1; clone size: -
CDR3 DNA: TGCAGTGCTAGAGTTCCGCCGCGGGGCTACACCTTC; CDR3 protein: CSARVPPRGYTF; D gene: -; J gene: TRBJ1-2; V gene: TRBV20-1; clone size: large
CDR3 DNA: TGCGCCAGCAGCTTGGAGCTAAGCACAGATACGCAGTATTTT; CDR3 protein: CASSLELSTDTQYF; D gene: -; J gene: TRBJ2-3; V gene: TRBV5-1; clone size: large
CDR3 DNA: TGTGCCAGCAGTAAAGCGAACACCGGGGAGCTGTTTTTT; CDR3 protein: CASSKANTGELFF; D gene: -; J gene: TRBJ2-2; V gene: TRBV27; clone size: -
CDR3 DNA: TGTGCCAGCTCACCCACCGGGACAGGGACCTATGGCTACACCTTC; CDR3 protein: CASSPTGTGTYGYTF; D gene: TRBD1; J gene: TRBJ1-2; V gene: TRBV18; clone size: -
CDR3 DNA: TGTGCCAGCAGCTTAGGACCCGGTGAAGCTTTCTTT; CDR3 protein: CASSLGPGEAFF; D gene: -; J gene: TRBJ1-1; V gene: TRBV5-6; clone size: -
CDR3 DNA: TGCGCCAGCAGCCCAACAGTGGCCTCCTACGAGCAGTACTTC; CDR3 protein: CASSPTVASYEQYF; D gene: -; J gene: TRBJ2-7; V gene: TRBV5-1; clone size: -
CDR3 DNA: TGTGCCAGCAGTGAGTCGGGTCACCCAGAGGGCTACACCTTC; CDR3 protein: CASSESGHPEGYTF; D gene: -; J gene: TRBJ1-2; V gene: TRBV6-4; clone size: few
CDR3 DNA: TGTGCCAGCAGTTTATCGATGAGCAATCAGCCCCAGCATTTT; CDR3 protein: CASSLSMSNQPQHF; D gene: -; J gene: TRBJ1-5; V gene: TRBV27; clone size: few
CDR3 DNA: TGTGCCAGCAGCTTAGGGACTAGCGGGCACTCCTACGAGCAGTACTTC; CDR3 protein: CASSLGTSGHSYEQYF; D gene: TRBD2; J gene: TRBJ2-7; V gene: TRBV13; clone size: once
CDR3 DNA: TGTGCCAGCAGCTTAGGGGGGAAGTGGAACATTCAGTACTTC; CDR3 protein: CASSLGGKWNIQYF; D gene: -; J gene: TRBJ2-4; V gene: TRBV7-2; clone size: few